These T cell receptor beta chains were read from a single sample in a study of T cell repertoires and Cas9 in healthy adults. Using immunoSEQ multiplex PCR, the repertoire was profiled, and TCRdb retains in-frame clones only, with some absent. The sample consists of about 24,000 clones, 90% of them appearing once. Sequencing used CD4+ effector T cells (CD127+, CD25-, CD137-, CD154-) from PBMCs; culture status not recorded. Source of these receptors: a human donor in good health. Both conserved end residues are part of each CDR3. D genes are given only for firm matches. Not all rows give a size; the values are once, few, many and, for expanded clones, a class.

>TRBJ1-2|TRBD1|-|TRBV6-5
CASRRDSTTGGYTF
TGTGCCAGCAGGAGGGACAGTACAACCGGGGGCTACACCTTC
>TRBJ2-5|-|-|TRBV5-4
CASSLKGRETQYF
TGTGCCAGCAGCTTGAAGGGTAGGGAGACCCAGTACTTC
>TRBJ2-5|TRBD2|-|TRBV6-6
CASSYGFSGAETQYF
TGTGCCAGCAGTTACGGATTTAGCGGGGCGGAGACCCAGTACTTC
>TRBJ2-1|-|-|TRBV29-1
CSVGSQSYEQFF
TGCAGCGTTGGCTCGCAATCTTACGAGCAGTTCTTC
>TRBJ1-5|TRBD1|-|TRBV10-2
CASSSGQAVFSNQPQHF
TGCGCCAGCAGTTCGGGACAGGCTGTTTTTAGCAATCAGCCCCAGCATTTT
>TRBJ1-2|-|-|TRBV7-9
CASSVDAGGGYTF
TGTGCCAGCAGCGTGGACGCGGGGGGTGGCTACACCTTC
>TRBJ2-5|TRBD2|once|TRBV4-1
CASSPSGRGGVETQYF
TGCGCCAGCAGCCCTTCTGGGCGGGGGGGCGTGGAGACCCAGTACTTC
>TRBJ2-1|-|-|TRBV7-9
CASRKEGASYNEQFF
TGTGCCAGCAGAAAGGAGGGGGCCTCCTACAATGAGCAGTTCTTC
>TRBJ2-3|-|-|TRBV4-2
CASSQDPPGRGKSTDTQYF
TGTGCCAGCAGCCAAGATCCCCCTGGGAGAGGGAAGAGCACAGATACGCAGTATTTT
>TRBJ2-5|TRBD1|-|TRBV5-1
CASTPRPDRGHQETQYF
TGCGCCAGCACCCCCCGGCCGGACAGGGGACACCAAGAGACCCAGTACTTC
>TRBJ2-7|-|once|TRBV5-1
CASSGRGFYEQYF
TGCGCCAGCAGCGGCAGGGGTTTTTACGAGCAGTACTTC